The rows below give T cell receptor beta chains drawn from one sample of a study of blood T cell repertoires in COVID-19. Assay: immunoSEQ multiplex PCR; the TCRdb copy retains only in-frame clones and omits some. The repertoire holds 200,000 to 250,000 clones, 75% to 85% seen once, with roughly 4.6% in the top ten. Sequenced sample: peripheral blood. The receptor source for this set is a man aged 45-65 years with COVID-19, enrolled during active disease. The CDR3 runs from the conserved cysteine through the conserved F or W. The D gene is left open where the match is weak. Size is stated for part of the rows, as once, few or many counts, or as a class when the clone is expanded.

clone_size j_call v_call d_call cdr3_nt cdr3_aa
few TRBJ2-7 TRBV5-1 - TGCGCCAGCAGACTCGGGGACACAACCTACGAGCAGTACTTC CASRLGDTTYEQYF
once TRBJ2-2 TRBV30 TRBD1 TGTGCCTGGAGAGAGACAGGGAGAACCGGGGAGCTGTTTTTT CAWRETGRTGELFF
once TRBJ2-1 TRBV4-1 - TGCGCCAGCAGCCCATCAGCCGGGGATGAGCAGTTCTTC CASSPSAGDEQFF
few TRBJ2-7 TRBV7-9 TRBD1 TGTGCCAGCAGCCGGACAGGACCCCGCGAGCAGTACTTC CASSRTGPREQYF
once TRBJ1-2 TRBV5-1 TRBD1 TGCGCCAGCAGCTTTGGTACAGGGGGCTCGGACTATGGCTACACCTTC CASSFGTGGSDYGYTF
- TRBJ1-5 TRBV2 - TGTGCCTCCGGCAATCAGCCCCAGCATTTT CASGNQPQHF
once TRBJ2-7 TRBV28 TRBD2 TGTGCCAGCAGTAAAAGCGGGGGGCATAACGAGCAGTACTTC CASSKSGGHNEQYF
- TRBJ2-7 TRBV7-3 TRBD1 TGTGCCAGCAGCTTAACGGCCGGGACAGGGGCTGGAGAGCAGTACTTC CASSLTAGTGAGEQYF
- TRBJ2-7 TRBV7-6 TRBD1 TGTGCCAGCAGCCCGGACAGGGTGGGCTACGAGCAGTACTTC CASSPDRVGYEQYF
few TRBJ1-1 TRBV18 - TGTGCCAGCTCACCACTCCCAAACACTGAAGCTTTCTTT CASSPLPNTEAFF
- TRBJ1-5 TRBV19 - TGTGCCAGCGATGAACCGACCGGAGTTTATAGCAATCAGCCCCAGCATTTT CASDEPTGVYSNQPQHF
- TRBJ1-1 TRBV2 - TGTGCCAGTAAGCTCCTGGGGCTCACTGAAGCTTTCTTT CASKLLGLTEAFF
- TRBJ1-2 TRBV14 - TGTGCCAGCAGCCAAGAAATAGGGGGTGGCTACACCTTC CASSQEIGGGYTF
- TRBJ2-3 TRBV4-2 TRBD1 TGTGCCAGCAGCCAAGTCCCGACAGGGGGAAGGGATACGCAGTATTTT CASSQVPTGGRDTQYF
- TRBJ2-7 TRBV18 TRBD2 TGTGCCAGCTCATCGACTAGCGGGGGAGTCTACGAGCAGTACTTC CASSSTSGGVYEQYF
- TRBJ2-7 TRBV6-5 - TGTGCCAGCACGGTCAACTACGAGCAGTACTTC CASTVNYEQYF
- TRBJ2-2 TRBV7-2 - TGTGCCAGCAGCTACCGGACGGGAAACACCGGGGAGCTGTTTTTT CASSYRTGNTGELFF
- TRBJ1-1 TRBV19 - TGTGCCAGTCGAACACCCACCCTGAACACTGAAGCTTTCTTT CASRTPTLNTEAFF
- TRBJ2-2 TRBV4-1 - TGCGCCAGCAGCGCTTTTAGCGGCGGGGAGCTGTTTTTT CASSAFSGGELFF
- TRBJ1-4 TRBV30 - TGTGCCTGGAGTGCTCCGGGACTCCGTAATGAAAAACTGTTTTTT CAWSAPGLRNEKLFF
once TRBJ2-1 TRBV13 TRBD2 TGTGCCAGCAGCTTAGAGGCTAGCGGGGACCACTCCTACAATGAGCAGTTCTTC CASSLEASGDHSYNEQFF
once TRBJ2-4 TRBV19 - TGTGCCAGTAGTATCGGTGGGGCGGGGATTTTGGCCAAAAACATTCAGTACTTC CASSIGGAGILAKNIQYF